This record covers a single T cell receptor beta chain. No antigen is known for it. There are no base qualities to consult, and no much larger clone falls within one base. TCR CDR3 regions were amplified from genomic DNA by multiplex PCR using the deep immunoSEQ assay. For each cell subset, the extracted genomic DNA was distributed evenly across all wells of several immunoSEQ 96-well plates, and each plate served as one replicate. For sorted subsets, each replicate PCR was loaded with approximately 200 ng genomic DNA, equivalent to 30,000 or so T cell genomes. Purified libraries were quantified with a Qubit 3.0 fluorometer, sized on a Bioanalyzer 2100, and re-quantified with the KAPA Library Quantification kit. Each immunoSEQ 96-well plate was sequenced on its own single-read 150-cycle Illumina NextSeq 550 flow cell. On the study's bioinformatics: Because only junctional sequences without quality scores were contained in the immunoSEQ output, filtering matching that applied to full-length reads could not be performed. To assign V/J genes and CDR3, sequences were annotated against IMGT germline references using PyIR, a Python wrapper for IgBLAST v1.9. Any read was removed if the V/J assignment was weak (E-value above 1e-6), the CDR3 was missing, or the read contained stop codons, out-of-frame junctions, or ambiguous translated residues. V3J clonotypes were defined as sequences sharing an identical inferred V gene, J gene, and CDR3 amino acid sequence. The percentage overlap between two repertoires was calculated by dividing the number of shared unique clonotypes by the size of the smaller repertoire. Three approaches were used to assess repertoire richness: RTK rarefaction, the Chao1 estimator, and Recon v2.1 estimates of unobserved clonotypes. For all TCRbeta clonotypes obtained by the gDNA method from four donors, generation probabilities were computed with OLGA. The table was pulled from immuneACCESS by TCRdb, which kept in-frame rearrangements only. Such tables lose some clones; where checked, under half of the loss comes from unresolved V genes, and the rest has no known cause. The DNA gave D and trimming, while V, J and clone size come from that table. In this sample the table shows around 2.1 million clones, around 93% of which occur a single time. The ten largest make up about 1.8% of the sample.

CD8 naive samples were obtained by positive selection for CCR7 among CD45RO-negative cells, yielding a CD45RA+CCR7+ population from which TemRA cells were excluded. Healthy HIV-negative adults with no recently reported acute infections or vaccinations were included as donors. Every donor was a Caucasian adult living in Nashville, Tennessee, USA. After blood collection by leukapheresis, PBMCs were isolated using Ficoll-Histopaque density gradient centrifugation and then cryopreserved in the vapor phase of liquid nitrogen. Analytical flow cytometry was used to check the purity and quantity of each magnetically sorted T cell population. Genomic DNA was isolated from each sorted fraction and quantified by UV absorbance on a Nanodrop 2000c. This entry comes from a study of shared clonotypes between healthy human individuals (dated by TCRdb to the early 2020s). About the investigation overall: The cohort included three men and two women between 18 and 49 years of age. For each donor, three plates each were used for CD4 naive and CD4 memory, two plates were used for CD8 naive, and one plate was used for CD8 memory. To increase sequencing depth and limit assay-specific biases, TCR repertoire library preparation and sequencing were carried out by different laboratories using diverse techniques. Per donor, leukapheresis produced somewhere between about 0.94 and 10 billion PBMCs. To estimate repertoire size and how much clonotypes are shared between individuals, the study performed deep sequencing of blood TCR repertoires from a handful of healthy adults.

What the work shows at the level of the full study, not this receptor alone: Sampling was restricted to blood, and TCR repertoires in tissues likely differ from the TCR repertoires found in blood. Sharing across a few donors was observed for approximately 4.6% of naive CD4, 3% to 3.5% of naive CD8, 2% to 2.5% of memory CD4, and around 0.42% of memory CD8 clonotypes. Incomplete sequencing was indicated by rarefaction of sorted-subset datasets, despite the large sequencing depth. The small number of donors limited the genetic and exposure-history diversity represented. Compared with non-shared clonotypes, the clonotypes found in all four sorted-subset donors had higher generation probabilities. Pairwise subsampling led to the expectation that sequencing depth would affect the degree of clonotype sharing among donors. Larger estimated clonotype richness was generally found for naive subsets than for memory subsets.

Sequencing was performed on naive CD8+ T cells from PBMCs. The cell subset or site tag for this specimen amounts to: CD45RA+CCR7+. This receptor was obtained from a man aged 18 to 30 in good health. Some clones in this sample may be carry-over from other donors' samples.

CDR3 reads: CSVDGTDLYGYTF. The nucleotide sequence reads as follows: TGCAGCGTTGATGGGACGGATCTTTATGGCTACACCTTC. The chain is made from TRBV29-1 and TRBJ1-2; perhaps TRBD1 is the D gene, with 5 bases matching. Its CDR3 holds 13 amino acids, cysteine through phenylalanine. The CDR3 DNA has 39 bases and is translated from base 1. The CDR1 and CDR2 encoded by the germline V gene are SQVTM and ANQGSEA. Cut back by 3 bases and 5 bases, the V and J ends lie 13 bases apart. Full variable domain (CDR3 extended with the reference TRBV29-1 and TRBJ1-2 proteins): SAVISQKPSRDICQRGTSLTIQCQVDSQVTMMFWYRQQPGQSLTLIATANQGSEATYESGFVIDKFPISRPNLTFSTLTVSNMSPEDSSIYLCSVDGTDLYGYTFGSGTRLTVV.